This T cell receptor (beta chain) came from a study of human T cells and chemical hapten exposure. Study information: Patients, chiefly female, had alopecia areata, totalis or universalis.

The library labeled individual cDNA molecules by adding unique molecular identifiers to them. Using its own MiXCR run on the RACE reads, TCRdb lists one record per CDR3 protein. The sample shows around 380,000 distinct CDR3 sequences, roughly 4.8% of them seen only once. This clonotype was counted at least ten times. V lost 5 bases, J lost 2 bases, and 5 bases stayed unmatched. Germline assignment: CDR1 SGHTA and CDR2 FQGNSA. The CDR3 sequence is 15 residues long. Time point here: patch test 1, 2 weeks after DPC sensitization. Treatment of the sample: therapeutic diphenylcyclopropenone sensitization with weekly scalp DPC.

The receptor's source is a woman in her forties or fifties with alopecia areata. Some clones in this sample may be carry-over from other donors' samples. The rearrangement uses TRBV7-2 and TRBJ2-3, with 9 bases lining up with TRBD2. The specimen was whole blood, collected in connection with sensitization to the hapten diphenylcyclopropenone (DPC). CDR3 loop: CASSQSGGYTDTQYF. The CDR3 nucleotides read TGTGCCAGCAGCCAAAGCGGGGGGTACACAGATACGCAGTATTTT.